The 8 T cell receptor beta chains presented below share a single source sample, sequenced in a study of blood T cell repertoires in COVID-19. The data were produced by immunoSEQ multiplex PCR, yet TCRdb's version contains in-frame clones alone and is incomplete. Among roughly 43,000 clones listed, more than 65% were seen once. The specimen sequenced was peripheral blood. Source of these receptors: an older woman with acute or convalescent COVID-19.

This clone showed up just once. This rearrangement joins TRBV6-1 to TRBJ1-1; a possible D gene is TRBD1 (5 bases). The germline gives CDR1 MNHNS, CDR2 SASEGT. V lost 4 bases and J lost 1, with 19 bases in between. The CDR3 has 17 residues. This chain's CDR3 is CASSGGGFGRENTEAFF. Here the CDR3 DNA reads TGTGCCAGCAGTGGGGGGGGATTTGGACGAGAGAACACTGAAGCTTTCTTT.

The gene calls are TRBV13 and TRBJ2-2; the D gene is possibly TRBD2 (5 bases). Germline V gives CDR1 PRHDT, CDR2 FYEKMQ (reference sequence). The V end was cut by 6 bases, the J end by 5 bases, with 16 bases between. The CDR3 contains 15 residues. CDR3 bases: TGTGCCAGCAGGAGACGCAACTGGAGGACCGGGGAGCTGTTTTTT. Its protein product is CASRRRNWRTGELFF.

The V call is TRBV18, the J call TRBJ2-7; 8 bases are shared with TRBD1. Germline CDR1 reads KGHSH; CDR2 reads LQKENI. The junction had 9 bases not matched to a gene; V was cut back by 6 bases and J by 2 bases. The CDR3 runs to 15 residues. CDR3 protein: CASSSLGTGTYEQYF. The CDR3 region has the DNA TGTGCCAGCTCCAGCCTCGGGACAGGAACCTACGAGCAGTACTTC.

The chain has TRBV11-2 and TRBJ1-2, with unresolved D. Trimming took off 5 bases at V and 8 bases at J, with 18 bases between the two ends. CDR3 length equals 14 residues. Germline CDR1 is SGHAT and CDR2 is FQNNGV. DNA for the CDR3: TGTGCCAGCAGCCAAATTCCGGGGATTGGGGGCTACACCTTC. Protein product: CASSQIPGIGGYTF. The entire variable domain, with the rest obtained from reference TRBV11-2 and TRBJ1-2, is as follows: EAGVAQSPRYKIIEKRQSVAFWCNPISGHATLYWYQQILGQGPKLLIQFQNNGVVDDSQLPKDRFSAERLKGVDSTLKIQPAKLEDSAVYLCASSQIPGIGGYTFGSGTRLTVV.

This chain links TRBV7-8 with TRBJ2-7; a weak D match, TRBD1 (5 bases). CDR1 SGHVS and CDR2 FQNEAQ come from the germline V gene. The CDR3 is 13 residues long. The V gene lost 4 bases and the J gene lost 4 bases, with 11 bases spanning the gap. The CDR3 spells CASSSFDSYEQYF. In nucleotides, the CDR3 is TGTGCCAGCAGCTCTTTCGACAGTTACGAGCAGTACTTC. The full variable domain, its missing parts supplied by reference TRBV7-8 and TRBJ2-7, is GAGVSQSPRYKVAKRGQDVALRCDPISGHVSLFWYQQALGQGPEFLTYFQNEAQLDKSGLPSDRFFAERPEGSVSTLKIQRTQQEDSAVYLCASSSFDSYEQYFGPGTRLTVT.

This clone was seen only a few times. This chain joins TRBV12-3 or TRBV12-4 and TRBJ1-2; D remains ambiguous. Trimming left V 5 bases short and J 6 bases short, with 13 bases between. This CDR3 comprises 13 residues. The CDR3 DNA sequence: TGTGCCAGCAGTCCTACAGAGAGGGATGGCTACACCTTC. Amino acids: CASSPTERDGYTF.

This clone came up once. This chain uses TRBV18 with TRBJ1-5; possibly TRBD1 for D (5 bases). The V end was cut by 3 bases, the J end by 2 bases, with 8 bases between. The CDR3 covers 14 residues. CDR1 KGHSH and CDR2 LQKENI come from the germline V gene. The CDR3 region is CASSPEGGNQPQHF. CDR3 nucleotides: TGTGCCAGCTCACCGGAAGGGGGCAATCAGCCCCAGCATTTT.

This clone was counted only a few times. This chain uses TRBV2 with TRBJ2-7; the D gene is possibly TRBD1 (6 bases). The germline V gene encodes CDR1 SNHLY and CDR2 FYNNEI. V lost 10 bases to trimming and J lost 0 bases, with 13 bases between them. This CDR3 contains 13 residues. The CDR3 is CAIRDTNSYEQYF. CDR3 sequence (DNA): TGTGCCATCCGGGACACGAACTCCTACGAGCAGTACTTC.